This TCR beta chain was found in a study of T-cell memory formation after mild COVID-19. TCRdb analysed the 5' RACE reads with MiXCR anew, one entry per CDR3 protein. The sample comprises a few hundred thousand distinct CDR3 sequences, approximately 15% of which are singletons, and roughly 21% rests with the top ten. The germline gives CDR1 DFQATT, CDR2 SNEGSKA (reference sequence). CDR3 size: 11 residues. Losses at the gene ends were 5 bases for V and 9 bases for J; bases not matched to a gene: 4. The rearrangement links TRBV20-1 to TRBJ2-1; 7 bases agree with TRBD1. Sequenced input: PBMCs or a T cell subset sorted from them (not recorded which). The sequence derives from a man aged 18 to 35 who had mild COVID-19 (a few samples of this study predate the infection). Cell type and time point are not known. CDR3 sequence: CSALQGLEQFF. The CDR3 DNA sequence: TGCAGTGCTCTACAGGGGCTTGAGCAGTTCTTC.